This T cell receptor beta chain was retrieved from a study of T cell responses to AZD1222 COVID-19 vaccine. On the study more broadly: Pooled samples include second doses given at about 4 or 12 weeks. Study-level points and caveats: Baseline serostatus was positive in only a handful of AZD1222 recipients. Dominant at 160-218 and 743-854, vaccine-associated CD4 TCRs also spanned spike.

About this clone itself: No antigen is known for it.

The table came from immunoSEQ multiplex PCR; TCRdb's copy has only in-frame clones and leaves some out. The table has fewer than 150,000 clones, approximately 92% seen once. The CDR3 covers 14 residues. The V gene's germline CDR1 is MNHEY and CDR2 SVGAGI. Trimming shortened V by 5 bases and J by 5 bases, and 16 bases separated the two germline ends. This specimen was peripheral blood, taken on day 0 of AZD1222 vaccination. This sequence joins TRBV6-5 and TRBJ2-7; the D is unclear. The clonotype originates from an adult in good health. CDR3 amino acids: CASSPETRSNEQYF. Here the CDR3 DNA reads TGTGCCAGCAGTCCCGAGACACGTTCAAACGAGCAGTACTTC.